What follows describes a single T cell receptor (beta chain). What this receptor recognizes is not known. No base quality values were provided; no much bigger clone lies one nucleotide off. Collaborating institutions collected whole blood in K2EDTA tubes following their own protocols. For TCRbeta analysis, collaborators shipped samples in one of three forms: frozen whole blood, isolated PBMCs, or DNA extracted from either of those sample types. The sample comes from a study of blood T cell repertoires in COVID-19 (dated by TCRdb to 2018 to 2021). Background on the whole study: The collaborator samples originated in the United States, Italy and Spain and spanned the acute and convalescent phases of COVID-19. Samples came from the ongoing ImmuneRACE study (first 160 participants) plus 1,254 subjects from 6 global collaborators. The prospective study material was composed of cDNA or gDNA derived from T cells, B-cell-depleted T cells, or PBMCs. HLA class I and class II types, where available, came from metadata supplied by the sample provider rather than from assay-based typing. Deeply sampled blood TCRbeta repertoires from subjects exposed to, actively infected with, or recovered from COVID-19 were included in the dataset. The repertoires were made available in a free public database intended to serve as a resource for research on the immune response to SARS-CoV-2. Nearly every sample came with metadata listing a de-identified subject ID, COVID-19 status, age in years and sex.

The immunoSEQ Assay, a bias-controlled multiplex PCR, was used to amplify TCRbeta CDR3 regions from genomic DNA. Per the source publication's procedure: Within the assay, amplification of reference gene primers was used to estimate how many nucleated cells each sample contained. To quantify the absolute abundance of each unique TCRbeta CDR3 rearrangement, sequence reads were collapsed and filtered. For each sample, productive Simpson clonality was calculated as the square root of Simpson's diversity index across productive rearrangements. The clones in this table, taken by TCRdb from immuneACCESS, are in-frame only. Not every clone is retained; where verified, under half of the shortfall comes from an unresolved V gene, and the cause of the rest is unknown. The V and J calls and clone size come from that table; D and trimming were worked out from the DNA. Counted in this sample were hundreds of thousands of clones; 80% to 90% of them appeared once. The ten largest clones represent over 1.1% of the sample.

What the research found in general, with its limitations: Clinical and demographic metadata were provided uncurated, with the amount varying by source and participant.

V is reduced by 2 bases and J by 7 bases, leaving a spacing of 17 bases between them. The CDR3 spans 15 residues, from the cysteine through the phenylalanine. The kept DNA is CDR3 alone, 45 bases in frame from the first base. CDR1 and CDR2, per the germline V gene (reference sequence), are SEHNR and FQNEAQ. This sequence was found in a woman under 40 with active or convalescent COVID-19. The rearrangement combines TRBV7-9 with TRBJ1-2; TRBD1 is a possible D gene, resting on 5 matching bases. Sequenced: peripheral blood. The CDR3 corresponds to CASSLTGGIIGGYTF. The DNA reads TGTGCCAGCAGCTTAACCGGGGGGATTATAGGTGGCTACACCTTC.